The 25 T cell receptor beta chains presented below share a single source sample, sequenced in a study of cytomegalovirus exposure and HLA in healthy donors. PCR involved 60 Vbeta and 13 Jbeta primers. Assay: immunoSEQ multiplex PCR; the TCRdb copy retains only in-frame clones and omits some. The repertoire consists of 58,000 or so clones, with roughly 70% occurring once and the leading ten covering roughly 25%. Sequenced: PBMCs. These receptors were collected from a man aged 50-60 years in good health and CMV-seropositive.

This clone was recorded at least ten times. The CDR3 DNA sequence: TGTGCCAAGACACAGGATGAGCAGTTCTTC. Its protein product is CAKTQDEQFF. This chain uses TRBV5-3 with TRBJ2-1; TRBD1 might be the D (5 bases). TRBV5-3 is an ORF; its function is uncertain. The V gene lost 9 bases and the J gene lost 8 bases, with 9 bases spanning the gap. The CDR3 extends over 10 amino acids.

The chain joins TRBV7-6 to TRBJ1-2; no firm D call. Germline V gene sequence: CDR1 SGHVS, CDR2 FNYEAQ. V lost 5 bases and J 4 bases, leaving 14 bases between the germline ends. The CDR3 length is 14 residues. The CDR3 DNA reads TGTGCCAGCAGCGAAGCTGCCGAGATCTATGGCTACACCTTC. Translation: CASSEAAEIYGYTF.

This clone was counted a few times. The chain employs TRBV4-1 and TRBJ2-7, with 11 nucleotides matching TRBD2. The CDR3 has 15 amino acids. Germline-derived CDR1 and CDR2 are MGHRA and YSYEKL. J lost 0 bases, V lost 4 bases, and 2 bases had no gene match. CDR3 coding DNA: TGCGCCAGCAGCCCGGGACTAGCGGACTCCTACGAGCAGTACTTC. It encodes CASSPGLADSYEQYF.

This clone was counted once. This chain joins TRBV5-1 and TRBJ1-2; no clear D. Trimming pared 1 base from V and 0 bases from J, leaving 7 bases between. Germline V lookup: CDR1 SGHRS, CDR2 YFSETQ. This CDR3 is built from 14 residues. The CDR3 loop reads CASSLPDPNYGYTF. The CDR3 DNA is TGCGCCAGCAGCTTGCCAGATCCTAACTATGGCTACACCTTC.

Notes on this clone: Other DNA sequences of this sample code for an identical CDR3. The chain joins TRBV19 to TRBJ1-1; TRBD1 is a possible D gene (5 bases). This CDR3 comprises 12 residues. Germline lookup yields CDR1 LNHDA and CDR2 SQIVND (reference sequence). V lost 9 bases and J lost 2, with 10 bases in between. This CDR3 reads CASRTGNTEAFF. The DNA of the CDR3 is TGTGCCAGCAGAACAGGAAACACTGAAGCTTTCTTT.

The rearrangement joins TRBV7-8 to TRBJ1-2; 8 positions agree with TRBD1. J lost 3 bases, V lost 0 bases, and 12 bases had no gene match. Germline values: CDR1 SGHVS, CDR2 FQNEAQ. The CDR3 contains 18 residues. CDR3: CASSLARSRGLRDYGYTF. In DNA, the CDR3 is TGTGCCAGCAGCTTAGCGCGGTCCAGGGGGCTTAGGGACTATGGCTACACCTTC.

The genes are TRBV13 and TRBJ2-7; 9 nucleotides line up with TRBD2. The CDR3 has 18 residues. J was trimmed by 2 bases and V by 5 bases; bases with no gene match: 16. Germline V lookup: CDR1 PRHDT, CDR2 FYEKMQ (reference sequence). CDR3 sequence: CASSALRWETSGPYEQYF. The CDR3 DNA reads as TGTGCCAGCAGCGCCCTAAGGTGGGAGACTAGCGGCCCCTACGAGCAGTACTTC. The full variable domain, rest sourced from reference TRBV13 and TRBJ2-7, is AAGVIQSPRHLIKEKRETATLKCYPIPRHDTVYWYQQGPGQDPQFLISFYEKMQSDKGSIPDRFSAQQFSDYHSELNMSSLELGDSALYFCASSALRWETSGPYEQYFGPGTRLTVT.

The genes are TRBV5-6 and TRBJ2-7; possibly TRBD1 for D (6 bases). From germline, CDR1 is SGHDT and CDR2 YYEEEE. The CDR3 length is 15 residues. With 1 base removed from V and 6 bases from J, the gap between germline ends came to 17 bases. The CDR3 nucleotides are TGTGCCAGCAGCTTGAGAACAGGGAGTTTTGCCGAGCAGTACTTC. It yields the protein CASSLRTGSFAEQYF.

The chain couples TRBV5-1 to TRBJ2-2, with D uncertain. CDR3 size: 14 residues. Germline CDR1 and CDR2: SGHRS and YFSETQ. The V gene lost 0 bases and the J gene lost 2 bases, with 5 bases spanning the gap. The CDR3 nucleotides are TGCGCCAGCAGCTTGGGACTTAACACCGGGGAGCTGTTTTTT. Translating it yields CASSLGLNTGELFF.

This chain joins TRBV7-2 and TRBJ1-1, with 11 bases matching TRBD1. Germline loops: CDR1 SGHTA, CDR2 FQGNSA. Unmatched junction bases numbered 14, after V lost 3 bases and J lost 5 bases. The CDR3 contains 18 residues. This chain's CDR3 is CASSFYPPGQGVKTEAFF. The CDR3 bases are TGTGCCAGCAGCTTCTATCCCCCGGGACAGGGGGTCAAAACTGAAGCTTTCTTT.

The rearrangement joins TRBV6-6 to TRBJ2-1; the match to TRBD2 covers 7 bases. V dropped 7 bases and J dropped 3; count of bases not matched to a gene: 6. The CDR3 contains 14 residues. The germline gives CDR1 MNHNY, CDR2 SVGAGI (reference sequence). This chain's CDR3 is CASTGTKNYNEQFF. CDR3 coding DNA: TGTGCCAGCACCGGGACTAAAAACTACAATGAGCAGTTCTTC.

This sequence joins TRBV6-1 and TRBJ1-2, with D unresolved. Trimming shortened V by 2 bases and J by 0 bases, and 10 bases separated the two germline ends. The V gene's germline CDR1 is MNHNS and CDR2 SASEGT. CDR3 length: 15 residues. CDR3 loop: CASSETKAANYGYTF. CDR3 nucleotide sequence: TGTGCCAGCAGTGAAACGAAGGCGGCTAACTATGGCTACACCTTC.

In its sample, this clone was seen once. This chain connects TRBV29-1 to TRBJ2-7, with D possibly TRBD1 on 5 matching bases. V lost 4 bases to trimming and J lost 5 bases, with 12 bases between them. Germline CDR1 and CDR2: SQVTM and ANQGSEA. CDR3 length: 12 residues. The CDR3 loop reads CSVAGFSDEQYF. The CDR3 nucleotides are TGCAGCGTTGCAGGGTTCTCGGACGAGCAGTACTTC.

This clone appeared once. The chain has TRBV19 and TRBJ2-1; D is undetermined. V shed 4 bases and J shed 0 bases, with 10 bases lying between them. The CDR3 consists of 15 residues. Germline V gene data show CDR1 as LNHDA and CDR2 as SQIVND (reference sequence). CDR3 in amino acids: CASSTDPNSYNEQFF. CDR3 in DNA: TGTGCCAGTAGTACAGACCCTAACTCCTACAATGAGCAGTTCTTC.

The gene calls are TRBV7-9 and TRBJ2-2; 8 bases are shared with TRBD2. Trimming took 0 bases from V and 1 from J; bases not matched to a gene: 1. Germline V gene lookup returns CDR1 SEHNR and CDR2 FQNEAQ (reference sequence). CDR3 size: 16 residues. CDR3 nucleotides: TGTGCCAGCAGCTTAGCCAGCGGGGGGAACACCGGGGAGCTGTTTTTT. It encodes CASSLASGGNTGELFF.

The V call is TRBV5-5, the J call TRBJ2-1; TRBD2 matches 15 bases. The V segment lost 2 bases and the J segment 4 bases; nucleotides outside the gene matches: 7. The CDR3 consists of 18 residues. Germline-derived CDR1 and CDR2 are SGHKS and YYEKEE (reference sequence). DNA of the CDR3: TGTGCCAGCAGCTTAGGACTAGCGGGGGGGCTCGGGTACAATGAGCAGTTCTTC. Translated, it gives CASSLGLAGGLGYNEQFF.

The CDR3: CASSKQGRVEAFF. In nucleotides, the CDR3 is TGTGCCAGCAGCAAACAGGGGAGAGTTGAAGCTTTCTTT. The V gene is TRBV7-2, the J gene TRBJ1-1; 7 nucleotides agree with TRBD1. Germline V gives CDR1 SGHTA, CDR2 FQGNSA. J lost 7 bases, V lost 5 bases, and 7 bases had no gene match. The CDR3 spans 13 residues.

The rearrangement joins TRBV27 to TRBJ2-2; 12 bases align to TRBD1. The CDR3 is 15 amino acids. Germline V gene lookup returns CDR1 MNHEY and CDR2 SMNVEV (reference sequence). The V and J ends lost 6 bases and 7 bases, in that order; junction bases with no gene match: 6. This CDR3 reads CASRPGTGGFGELFF. For the CDR3, the DNA is TGTGCCAGCAGGCCCGGGACAGGGGGCTTCGGGGAGCTGTTTTTT.

V is TRBV5-6 and J is TRBJ2-7, with D perhaps TRBD1 (6 bases). The V and J ends lost 4 bases and 2 bases respectively, with 10 bases between them. Germline V lookup: CDR1 SGHDT, CDR2 YYEEEE. The CDR3 is made up of 13 amino acids. For the CDR3, the DNA is TGTGCCAGCAGCCATGGGACAACCTACGAGCAGTACTTC. It yields the protein CASSHGTTYEQYF.

The genes are TRBV30 and TRBJ2-2; 7 bases agree with TRBD1. This CDR3 has 18 amino acids. The germline V gene encodes CDR1 GTSNPN and CDR2 SVGIG (reference sequence). The V segment lost 3 bases and the J segment 3 bases; nucleotides outside the gene matches: 16. The CDR3: CAWSPTWTGLGDTGELFF. For the CDR3, the DNA is TGTGCCTGGAGCCCAACCTGGACAGGCCTCGGGGACACCGGGGAGCTGTTTTTT.

CDR3 residues: CASRDMGDQPQHF. As DNA, the CDR3 is TGTGCCAGCAGAGACATGGGAGATCAGCCCCAGCATTTT. The chain recombines TRBV2 with TRBJ1-5; the D is unclear. CDR3 length equals 13 residues. CDR1 SNHLY and CDR2 FYNNEI come from the germline V gene. V was cut by 6 bases and J by 5 bases, with 11 bases left in between.

This chain joins TRBV28 and TRBJ2-7; 8 bases match TRBD1. V lost 7 bases, J lost 6 bases, and 11 bases stayed unmatched. CDR1 is MDHEN, CDR2 SYDVKM, per germline. The CDR3 is 14 residues long. The CDR3 sequence: CASNPDRVAGEQYF. CDR3 DNA sequence: TGTGCCAGCAACCCGGACAGGGTGGCGGGCGAGCAGTACTTC. The full variable domain, with the rest looked up from reference TRBV28 and TRBJ2-7, is DVKVTQSSRYLVKRTGEKVFLECVQDMDHENMFWYRQDPGLGLRLIYFSYDVKMKEKGDIPEGYSVSREKKERFSLILESASTNQTSMYLCASNPDRVAGEQYFGPGTRLTVT.

The sample holds a few counts of this clone. This rearrangement joins TRBV10-3 to TRBJ1-3; possibly TRBD1 for D (5 bases). Looked up from germline, CDR1 is ENHRY and CDR2 is SYGVKD. Trimming left V 6 bases short and J 4 bases short, with 13 bases between. The CDR3 sequence is 14 residues long. The DNA of the CDR3 is TGTGCCATCAGCGGCAGGGTATCGGGAAACACCATATATTTT. This gives the protein CAISGRVSGNTIYF.

The chain combines TRBV27 with TRBJ2-2; a possible D gene is TRBD2 (5 bases). CDR3 length: 15 amino acids. Germline CDR1 and CDR2: MNHEY and SMNVEV (reference sequence). V was pared by 5 bases and J by 3 bases, with 13 bases between. CDR3 bases: TGTGCCAGCAGTCCTGGAGGCCGCTACACCGGGGAGCTGTTTTTT. Its protein is CASSPGGRYTGELFF.

V gene TRBV11-2 combines with J gene TRBJ2-3; 9 nucleotides line up with TRBD2. V lost 2 bases to trimming and J lost 4 bases; unmatched junction nucleotides: 4. This CDR3 region has 15 residues. Germline CDR1 and CDR2: SGHAT and FQNNGV. The CDR3 coding sequence is TGTGCCAGCAGCTTACGGGCGGGAGGGGCAGATACGCAGTATTTT. Translated, it gives CASSLRAGGADTQYF.